The 9 T cell receptor beta chains below all came from one sample that was sequenced in a study of molecular identifiers for immune sequencing clone quantification. TCRdb passed the PCR reads through MiXCR, listing each CDR3 protein once. The sample records over 600,000 distinct CDR3 sequences, about 20% being singletons. Sequenced: naive CD8+ T cells from blood, with Jurkat cell RNA spiked in. Regarding subset: FACS-sorted CD8+CD4-CCR7+CD45RA+ naive T cells. The receptors here all came from a human donor in good health. Some libraries in this study had Jurkat cell RNA spiked in.

Turning to this clonotype: With a much larger clone just one base away, this may be a read error. The V gene is TRBV4-1, the J gene TRBJ1-6; no reliable D call. Germline V lookup: CDR1 MGHRA, CDR2 YSYEKL. This CDR3 is 16 amino acids long. V lost 2 bases to trimming and J lost 2 bases, with 10 bases between them. The DNA of the CDR3 is TGCGCCAGCAGCCAACGGGCCACTGCCTATAATTCACCCCTCCACTTT. Translated: CASSQRATAYNSPLHF.

This clonotype has a count of ten or more. The chain recombines TRBV13 with TRBJ2-5, with unresolved D. Germline CDR1 reads PRHDT; CDR2 reads FYEKMQ (reference sequence). The CDR3 length is 13 residues. Trimming removed 4 bases at V and 4 bases at J, with 10 bases between. DNA for the CDR3: TGTGCCAGCAGCTCCAATGGGGTAGAGACCCAGTACTTC. It is translated as CASSSNGVETQYF.

This clonotype has a handful of counts. The chain uses TRBV27 and TRBJ2-2; no clear D. The germline CDR1 and CDR2 sequences are MNHEY and SMNVEV (reference sequence). The V gene lost 3 bases and the J gene lost 6 bases, with 8 bases spanning the gap. This CDR3 comprises 13 residues. This CDR3 is CASSFRFAGELFF. The CDR3 DNA follows: TGTGCCAGCAGTTTTAGGTTCGCCGGGGAGCTGTTTTTT.

This clonotype was seen many times. The CDR3 region is CASSQDMGLAYEQYF. The CDR3 DNA is TGCGCCAGCAGCCAAGATATGGGACTAGCTTACGAGCAGTACTTC. This chain links TRBV4-3 with TRBJ2-7; 9 bases match TRBD2. V lost 0 bases, J lost 4 bases, and 4 bases stayed unmatched. CDR3 length: 15 amino acids. CDR1 is LGHNA and CDR2 is YSLEER in the germline V gene.

This clonotype was detected many times. The chain employs TRBV4-3 and TRBJ2-7, with a possible D match to TRBD1 (5 bases). CDR3 length: 15 amino acids. V was trimmed by 1 base and J by 4 bases, leaving 14 bases between them. The germline V gene encodes CDR1 LGHNA and CDR2 YSLEER. The CDR3 DNA reads as TGCGCCAGCAGCCAAGGGGTAGGGGTTTCATACGAGCAGTACTTC. Its translation: CASSQGVGVSYEQYF.

This clonotype was recorded many times. The genes are TRBV27 and TRBJ2-3; D remains unclear. The germline V gene has CDR1 MNHEY and CDR2 SMNVEV (reference sequence). V was pared by 2 bases and J by 1 base, with 10 bases between. The CDR3 length is 15 residues. The CDR3 nucleotides read TGTGCCAGCAGTTTAAACCCCATCGGCACAGATACGCAGTATTTT. Its translation: CASSLNPIGTDTQYF.

This clonotype was seen ten or more times. The V and J genes are TRBV4-1 and TRBJ1-1, with 7 bases aligning to TRBD1. Looked up from germline, CDR1 is MGHRA and CDR2 is YSYEKL. The V and J ends lost 6 bases and 2 bases, in that order; junction bases with no gene match: 6. This CDR3 region has 14 residues. As DNA, the CDR3 is TGCGCCAGCAGGGACGGGACAGCCAACACTGAAGCTTTCTTT. This encodes CASRDGTANTEAFF.

This clonotype was picked up many times. The gene calls are TRBV6-5 and TRBJ1-1, with D possibly TRBD1 on 6 matching bases. The V gene lost 10 bases and the J gene lost 5 bases, with 14 bases spanning the gap. Germline assignment: CDR1 MNHEY and CDR2 SVGAGI. The CDR3 runs to 12 residues. In nucleotides, the CDR3 is TGTGCCATCAAGGGGGTAGGGACTGAAGCTTTCTTT. Its protein product is CAIKGVGTEAFF.

Concerning this clonotype itself: A much larger clonotype is one base distant, so this may be a read error. The chain is built from TRBV6-1 and TRBJ1-5; TRBD1 agrees at 7 bases. The CDR3 sequence is 17 residues long. Germline assignment: CDR1 MNHNS and CDR2 SASEGT. The CDR3 region has the DNA TGTGCCTGCAGTGAACTGAAGGGGGCTGAGGGCAATCAGCCCCAGCATTTT. It specifies CACSELKGAEGNQPQHF.